This entry describes one T cell receptor (beta chain). This record comes from a study of T cells in Graves' hyperthyroidism and ophthalmopathy. TCR beta CDR3 regions were amplified from RNA transcripts. First-round RT-PCR of the TCR CDR3 relied on the HTBI primer set. MiXCR, applied by TCRdb to the multiplex PCR reads, yields one record per CDR3 protein. The table records some 300,000 distinct CDR3 sequences, around a fifth of them present only once. Each diagnosis drew on symptoms, thyroxine, TRAb, thyroid ultrasound and orbital computed tomography findings. The sample was blood. This TCR came from a man in his fifties with Graves' ophthalmopathy.

DNA for the CDR3: TGTGCCAGCAGCCAACTAGCGGGAGGTTTGAATGAGCAGTTCTTC. Its translation: CASSQLAGGLNEQFF. The chain joins TRBV7-3 to TRBJ2-1, with 12 bases that match TRBD2. The CDR3 is 15 amino acids. V shed 5 bases and J 7 bases; nucleotides not matched to a gene: 6. Looked up from germline, CDR1 is SGHTA and CDR2 is FQGTGA.